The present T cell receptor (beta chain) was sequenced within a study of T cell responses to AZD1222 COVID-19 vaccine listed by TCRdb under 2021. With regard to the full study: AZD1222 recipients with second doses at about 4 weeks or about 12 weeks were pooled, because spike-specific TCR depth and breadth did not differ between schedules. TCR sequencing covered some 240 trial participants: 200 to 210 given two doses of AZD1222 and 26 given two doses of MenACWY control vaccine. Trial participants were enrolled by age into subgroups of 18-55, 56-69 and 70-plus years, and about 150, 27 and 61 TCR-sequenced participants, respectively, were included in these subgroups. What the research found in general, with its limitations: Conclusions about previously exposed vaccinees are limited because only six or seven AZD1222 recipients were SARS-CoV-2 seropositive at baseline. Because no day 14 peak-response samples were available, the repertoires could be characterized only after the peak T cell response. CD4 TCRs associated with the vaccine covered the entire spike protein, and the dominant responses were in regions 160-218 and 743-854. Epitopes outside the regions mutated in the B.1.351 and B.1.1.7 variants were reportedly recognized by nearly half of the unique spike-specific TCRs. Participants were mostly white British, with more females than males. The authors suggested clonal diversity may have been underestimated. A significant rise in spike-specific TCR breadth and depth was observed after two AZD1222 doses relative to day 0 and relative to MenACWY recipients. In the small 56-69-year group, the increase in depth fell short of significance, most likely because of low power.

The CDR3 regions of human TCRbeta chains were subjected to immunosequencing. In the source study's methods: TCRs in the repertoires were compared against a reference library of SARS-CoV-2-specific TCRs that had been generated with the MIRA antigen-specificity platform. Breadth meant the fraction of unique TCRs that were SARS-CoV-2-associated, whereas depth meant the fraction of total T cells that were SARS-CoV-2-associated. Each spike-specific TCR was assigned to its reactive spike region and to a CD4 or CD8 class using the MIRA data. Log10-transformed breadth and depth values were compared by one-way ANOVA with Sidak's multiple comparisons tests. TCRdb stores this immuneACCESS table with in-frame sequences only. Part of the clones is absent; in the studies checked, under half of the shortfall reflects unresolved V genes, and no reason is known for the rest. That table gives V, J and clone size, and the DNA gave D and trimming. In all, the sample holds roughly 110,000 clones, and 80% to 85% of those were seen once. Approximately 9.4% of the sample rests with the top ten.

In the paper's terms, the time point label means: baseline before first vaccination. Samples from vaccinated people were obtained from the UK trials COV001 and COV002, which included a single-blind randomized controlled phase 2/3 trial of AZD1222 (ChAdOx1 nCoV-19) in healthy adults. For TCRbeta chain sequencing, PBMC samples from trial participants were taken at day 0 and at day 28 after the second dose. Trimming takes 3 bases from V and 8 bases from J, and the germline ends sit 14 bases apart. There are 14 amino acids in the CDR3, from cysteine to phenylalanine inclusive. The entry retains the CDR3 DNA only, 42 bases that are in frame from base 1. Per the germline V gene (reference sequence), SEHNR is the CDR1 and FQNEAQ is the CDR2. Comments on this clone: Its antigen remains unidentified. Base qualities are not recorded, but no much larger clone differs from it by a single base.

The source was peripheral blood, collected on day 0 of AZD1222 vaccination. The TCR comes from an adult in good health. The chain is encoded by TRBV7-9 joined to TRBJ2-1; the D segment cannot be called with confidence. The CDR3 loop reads CASSFGMGLDEQFF. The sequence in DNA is TGTGCCAGCAGCTTTGGGATGGGGTTAGATGAGCAGTTCTTC.